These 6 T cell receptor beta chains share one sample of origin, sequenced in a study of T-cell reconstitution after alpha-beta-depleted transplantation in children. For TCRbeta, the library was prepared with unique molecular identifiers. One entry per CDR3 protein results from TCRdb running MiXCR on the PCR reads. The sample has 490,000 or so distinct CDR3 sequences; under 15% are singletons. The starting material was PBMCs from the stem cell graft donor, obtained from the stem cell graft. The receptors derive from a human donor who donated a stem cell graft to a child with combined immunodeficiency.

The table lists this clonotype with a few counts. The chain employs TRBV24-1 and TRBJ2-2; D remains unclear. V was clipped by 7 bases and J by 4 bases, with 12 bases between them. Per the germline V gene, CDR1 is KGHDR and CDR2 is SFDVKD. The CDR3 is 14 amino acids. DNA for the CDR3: TGTGCCACCAGCTCTGGGCTCCTCACCGGGGAGCTGTTTTTT. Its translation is CATSSGLLTGELFF.

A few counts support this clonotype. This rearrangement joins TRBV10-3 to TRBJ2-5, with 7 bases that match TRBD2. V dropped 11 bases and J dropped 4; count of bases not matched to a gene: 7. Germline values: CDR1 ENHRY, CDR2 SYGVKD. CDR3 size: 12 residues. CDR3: CASRGDAETQYF. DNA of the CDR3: TGTGCCTCTCGGGGGGACGCAGAGACCCAGTACTTC.

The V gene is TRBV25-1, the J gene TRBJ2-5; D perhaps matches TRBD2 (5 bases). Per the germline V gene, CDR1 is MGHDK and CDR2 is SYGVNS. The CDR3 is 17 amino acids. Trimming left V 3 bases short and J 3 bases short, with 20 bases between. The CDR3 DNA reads TGTGCCAGCAGTGACTCTCCGGAAACGCGGGTGGAAGAGACCCAGTACTTC. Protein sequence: CASSDSPETRVEETQYF. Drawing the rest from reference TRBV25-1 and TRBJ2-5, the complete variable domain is EADIYQTPRYLVIGTGKKITLECSQTMGHDKMYWYQQDPGMELHLIHYSYGVNSTEKGDLSSESTVSRIRTEHFPLTLESARPSHTSQYLCASSDSPETRVEETQYFGPGTRLLVL.

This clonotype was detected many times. The CDR3 here is CSARVDEKLFF. The DNA of the CDR3 is TGCAGTGCTAGAGTGGATGAAAAACTGTTTTTT. The rearrangement links TRBV20-1 to TRBJ1-4; D uncertain. CDR3 length: 11 amino acids. Trimming cost V 1 base and J 6 bases, with 3 bases left between them. Germline values: CDR1 DFQATT, CDR2 SNEGSKA (reference sequence).

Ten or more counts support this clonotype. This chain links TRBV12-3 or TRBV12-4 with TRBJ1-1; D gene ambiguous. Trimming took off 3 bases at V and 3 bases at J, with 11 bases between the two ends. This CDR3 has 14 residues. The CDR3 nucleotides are TGTGCCAGCAGTTTCGTTCTTGCGGACACTGAAGCTTTCTTT. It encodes CASSFVLADTEAFF.

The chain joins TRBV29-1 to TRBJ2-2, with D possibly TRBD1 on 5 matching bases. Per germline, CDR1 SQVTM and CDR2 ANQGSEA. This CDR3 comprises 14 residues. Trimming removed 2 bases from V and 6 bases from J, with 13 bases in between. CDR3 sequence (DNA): TGCAGCGTTGAACAGGGTGTTGGGGCCGGGGAGCTGTTTTTT. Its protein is CSVEQGVGAGELFF.